The sequence of this T cell receptor beta chain was determined in a study of monozygotic twins with cystic fibrosis (dated by TCRdb to about 2021). Turning to the overall study: Barcoded libraries were made from approximately 2.8 micrograms of fragmented DNA using 15 PCR cycles. The study compared TCR beta repertoires within and between 16 monozygotic twin pairs with cystic fibrosis to assess genetic influence on V and J gene usage. The cohort comprised ten female and six male twin pairs aged 2.0 to 36.4 years, median roughly 9 years, mostly children and adolescents. Twins were ranked among roughly 970 cohort participants for weight-for-height and FEVPerc (FEV1 disease centile) at the day of blood sampling. Data for three of the twin pairs had already been reported earlier in a different context.

Following the manufacturer's instructions, TCR beta CDR3 regions were amplified by multiplex PCR with the immunoSEQ immune profiling system. An Illumina NextSeq system was used to carry out the sequencing. From the authors' description of their analysis: Sequence data were processed on the immunoSEQ Analyzer platform, and clonality was calculated as the square root of Simpson's index of productive rearrangements. Similarity in V and J usage was measured by Jensen-Shannon distance, and OLGA was used to compute CDR3 generation probabilities. The researchers looked up shared CDR3 sequences in the immuneACCESS database (August 2020) and in VDJdb (December 2020). TCRdb stores this immuneACCESS table with in-frame sequences only. Part of the clones is absent; in the studies checked, under half of the shortfall reflects unresolved V genes, and no reason is known for the rest. V, J and clone size reflect that table, while D and trimming were determined from the DNA. The sample profile shows 30,000 to 35,000 clones; 66% of them were found once. The ten largest clones add up to less than 0.8% of the sample.

The twin pairs came from the European Cystic Fibrosis Twin and Sibling Study Cohort, which recruited patients from more than 150 CF clinics across 14 European countries. Zygosity and CFTR genotype were verified in-house, and zygosity was tested by multiplex PCR of nine short tandem repeat loci. Peripheral blood was sampled from each twin, with clinical parameters recorded on the day of blood sampling. Genomic DNA was isolated from peripheral blood cells with phenol/chloroform and kept in TE buffer at 4 degrees C. Here is what the overall study found, with its caveats: Simpson clonality was generally low (median about 0.01), which suggests a naive-dominated repertoire, and clonality was higher in the most severely affected patients. Monozygotic CF twin pairs shared significantly more nucleotide-identical clonotypes within each pair than unrelated CF individuals shared with one another (P = 0.000026, Mann-Whitney). Only a small cohort was studied, and no association of shared CDR3 numbers with age, concordance or disease severity was found. V gene usage was most similar to the co-twin for 13 of 16 pairs, and J usage for 8 of 16 pairs, suggesting genetic constraints.

About this clone itself: Its antigen has not been determined. Its ends do not fully match the called genes, so a read error is possible.

The clonotype comes from a girl aged 5 to 17 with cystic fibrosis. Sequenced material: blood.

The CDR3 region has the sequence CASSIRTGTQLF. The sequence in DNA is TGTGCCAGTAGTATACGGACAGGGACGCAGCTCTTT. This sequence uses TRBV19 and TRBJ1-1, with TRBD1 identical over 8 junction bases. For CDR1 and CDR2, the germline V gene (reference sequence) lists LNHDA and SQIVND. Inclusive of the bounding cysteine and phenylalanine, the CDR3 is 12 residues long. Kept here is only the CDR3 DNA, which spans 36 bases and is read in frame from base 1.